This TCR beta chain is from a study of Graves' ophthalmopathy and Graves' hyperthyroidism. Findings and limits, study-wide: Discriminating ophthalmopathy from stable hyperthyroidism, a 13-signature model attained a sensitivity of over 85% and a specificity of approximately 81%.

This clonotype was observed at least ten times. Antigen specificity is unknown. Researchers took RNA transcripts and amplified TCR beta CDR3 regions from them. After a first-round RT-PCR with HTBI primers, a second-round multiplex PCR was run. TCRdb reprocessed the multiplex PCR reads via MiXCR and lists one record per CDR3 protein. The sample includes 360,000 or so distinct CDR3 sequences, approximately 20% of them seen just once. Disease in donors with ophthalmopathy had moderate-to-severe activity, CAS ≥3, NOSPECS ≥4 and under 3 months' duration. PBMCs were obtained from 10 ml of fresh peripheral blood. CDR1 is DFQATT, CDR2 SNEGSKA, per germline (reference sequence). This CDR3 region has 13 residues. The V gene lost 5 bases and the J gene lost 0 bases, with 8 bases spanning the gap.

The TCR sequence derives from a woman aged 18-29 years with Graves' ophthalmopathy. The V call is TRBV20-1, the J call TRBJ1-5, with D maybe TRBD1 (6 bases). The source material was peripheral blood. The CDR3 protein is CSASGASNQPQHF. The CDR3 coding sequence is TGCAGTGCTTCAGGGGCTAGCAATCAGCCCCAGCATTTT.